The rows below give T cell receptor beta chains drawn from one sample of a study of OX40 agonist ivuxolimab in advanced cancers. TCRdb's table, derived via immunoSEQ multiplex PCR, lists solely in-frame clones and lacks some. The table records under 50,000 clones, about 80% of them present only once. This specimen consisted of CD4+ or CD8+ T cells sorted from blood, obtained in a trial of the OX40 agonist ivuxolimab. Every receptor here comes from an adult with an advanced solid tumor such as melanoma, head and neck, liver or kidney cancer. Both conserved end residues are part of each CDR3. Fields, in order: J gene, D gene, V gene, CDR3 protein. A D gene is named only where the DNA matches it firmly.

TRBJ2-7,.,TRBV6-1,CATIGTAQTYEQYF
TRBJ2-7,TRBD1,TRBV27,CASTSHQRDRGRGEQYF
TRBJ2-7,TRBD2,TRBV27,CASSYLAGSYEQYF
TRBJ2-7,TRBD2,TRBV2,CASRRRLAEFRSLLYYEQYF
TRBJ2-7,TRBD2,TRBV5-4,CASSLVGGLAGGSEQYF
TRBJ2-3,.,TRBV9,CASSVAPDSTDTQYF
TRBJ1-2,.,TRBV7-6,CASSLGGRGYTF
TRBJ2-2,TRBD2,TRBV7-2,CASSLASGGITGELFF
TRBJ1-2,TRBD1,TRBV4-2,CASSLDAGQSNYGYTF
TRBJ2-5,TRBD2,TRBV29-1,CSVAGEGETQYF
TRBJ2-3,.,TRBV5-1,CATGGGDSTDTQYF
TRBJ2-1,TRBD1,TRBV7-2,CASSRTGGNEQFF
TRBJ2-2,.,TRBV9,CASSVGGATAGELFF
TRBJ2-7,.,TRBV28,CASSFDPLNEQYF
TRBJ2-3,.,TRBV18,CASSPSRGTDTQYF
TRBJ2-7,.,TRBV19,CASKGTRKSYEQYF
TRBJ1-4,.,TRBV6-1,CASSVGPFNEKLFF
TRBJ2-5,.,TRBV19,CASSTGGTVGYQETQYF
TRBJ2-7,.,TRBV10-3,CAISELTGHNEQYF
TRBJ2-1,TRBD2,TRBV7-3,CASSALAASYNEQFF
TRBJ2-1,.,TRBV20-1,CSAGSDNEQFF